A single sample is the source of the 29 T cell receptor beta chains below, sequenced in a study of OX40 agonist ivuxolimab in advanced cancers. Clones were sequenced by immunoSEQ multiplex PCR, and TCRdb holds only the in-frame ones, with some missing. Here the sample spans 80,000 to 100,000 clones, roughly 94% being singletons. Sequenced here: CD4+ or CD8+ T cells sorted from blood, sampled in a trial of the OX40 agonist ivuxolimab. All receptors derive from an adult with an advanced solid tumor such as melanoma, head and neck, liver or kidney cancer.

V gene TRBV27 combines with J gene TRBJ1-2; D is unclear. The length of the CDR3 is 15 residues. The germline V gene encodes CDR1 MNHEY and CDR2 SMNVEV (reference sequence). V lost 3 bases and J lost 5, with 16 bases in between. In DNA, the CDR3 is TGTGCCAGCAGTTTTCTTTCCGGATCATCTTATGGCTACACCTTC. Translated: CASSFLSGSSYGYTF.

The rearrangement uses TRBV5-1 and TRBJ2-2; tentative D call: TRBD1 (6 bases). Germline assignment: CDR1 SGHRS and CDR2 YFSETQ. This CDR3 spans 15 amino acids. V was clipped by 4 bases and J by 7 bases, with 17 bases between them. The DNA for the CDR3 is TGCGCCAGCAGCCGCTACCCGGACAGTGGCGGGGAGCTGTTTTTT. Translated: CASSRYPDSGGELFF.

The chain combines TRBV7-2 with TRBJ1-2, with a possible D match to TRBD1 (6 bases). Germline loops: CDR1 SGHTA, CDR2 FQGNSA. The CDR3 length is 15 residues. V gave up 1 base and J gave up 7 bases, with 16 bases separating them. The chain's CDR3 is CASSLDQGRFGGYTF. The CDR3 nucleotides are TGTGCCAGCAGCTTAGACCAGGGGAGGTTTGGTGGCTACACCTTC.

V usage is TRBV28 and J usage is TRBJ2-5, with TRBD1 matching 7 bases. The CDR3 is made up of 13 amino acids. Germline V gene data show CDR1 as MDHEN and CDR2 as SYDVKM. Trimming at V came to 5 bases and at J to 4 bases, leaving 4 bases not matched to a gene. This chain's CDR3 is CASSLTGAETQYF. In DNA form, the CDR3 reads TGTGCCAGCAGTCTTACAGGGGCAGAGACCCAGTACTTC.

This chain uses TRBV5-1 with TRBJ1-5, with 7 bases identical to TRBD1. The germline V gene encodes CDR1 SGHRS and CDR2 YFSETQ. The CDR3 contains 14 residues. Trimming removed 0 bases from V and 7 bases from J; junction bases left unmatched: 4. The CDR3 region is CASSLGAGGQPQHF. CDR3 in DNA: TGCGCCAGCAGCTTGGGGGCAGGGGGGCAGCCCCAGCATTTT.

The chain recombines TRBV7-9 with TRBJ1-4; no definite D call. The ends were cut back, 1 base at V and 8 bases at J, with 14 bases in the middle. This CDR3 has 15 amino acids. Germline V gene data show CDR1 as SEHNR and CDR2 as FQNEAQ (reference sequence). The CDR3: CASSLDVAAREKLFF. In DNA form, the CDR3 reads TGTGCCAGCAGCTTAGATGTGGCCGCGCGAGAAAAACTGTTTTTT.

V gene TRBV27 combines with J gene TRBJ1-2; TRBD1 might be the D (6 bases). V was cut by 3 bases and J by 7 bases, with 12 bases left in between. Germline loops: CDR1 MNHEY, CDR2 SMNVEV (reference sequence). CDR3 length equals 13 residues. DNA of the CDR3: TGTGCCAGCAGTTTTCACGGGGGGCCTGGCTACACCTTC. Its protein product is CASSFHGGPGYTF.

The rearrangement uses TRBV27 and TRBJ1-1; 8 bases are a match to TRBD1. The V segment lost 2 bases and the J segment 4 bases; nucleotides outside the gene matches: 3. Germline V gene data show CDR1 as MNHEY and CDR2 as SMNVEV (reference sequence). The CDR3 sequence is 14 residues long. CDR3 in DNA: TGTGCCAGCAGTTTAAAGACAGGGGTCACTGAAGCTTTCTTT. Amino acids: CASSLKTGVTEAFF.

The chain combines TRBV5-6 with TRBJ1-2; D remains ambiguous. The CDR3 is 16 amino acids. Germline loops: CDR1 SGHDT, CDR2 YYEEEE. The ends were cut back, 2 bases at V and 0 bases at J, with 14 bases in the middle. In DNA, the CDR3 is TGTGCCAGCAGCTTTCTTCTGGACCCTTCTAACTATGGCTACACCTTC. Translating gives CASSFLLDPSNYGYTF.

The chain recombines TRBV5-6 with TRBJ2-7; D remains ambiguous. Per the germline V gene, CDR1 is SGHDT and CDR2 is YYEEEE. The length of the CDR3 is 13 residues. V gave up 6 bases and J gave up 5 bases, with 15 bases separating them. As DNA, the CDR3 is TGTGCCAGCAACCTTGGTTCATCGGACGAGCAGTACTTC. Encoded protein: CASNLGSSDEQYF.

This sequence joins TRBV4-1 and TRBJ1-1; D gene uncertain. The CDR3 covers 14 residues. Germline V gives CDR1 MGHRA, CDR2 YSYEKL. Trimming removed 3 bases at V and 0 bases at J, with 8 bases between. Here the CDR3 reads CASSQNQMNTEAFF. The CDR3, as DNA: TGCGCCAGCAGCCAGAACCAGATGAACACTGAAGCTTTCTTT.

This chain connects TRBV29-1 to TRBJ2-1; D remains ambiguous. The CDR3 runs 12 residues. V lost 1 base to trimming and J lost 6 bases, with 7 bases between them. CDR1 is SQVTM and CDR2 is ANQGSEA in the germline V gene. The chain's CDR3 is CSVEVGVNEQFF. The CDR3 DNA sequence: TGCAGCGTTGAAGTGGGCGTCAATGAGCAGTTCTTC.

The chain uses TRBV27 and TRBJ1-2, with 8 bases matching TRBD1. This CDR3 has 15 residues. Germline V CDR1 and CDR2: MNHEY, SMNVEV (reference sequence). V was clipped by 1 base and J by 5 bases; unmatched bases: 6. CDR3 nucleotide sequence: TGTGCCAGCAGTTTATTCGCCAGGGGGCAGTATGGCTACACCTTC. This codes for CASSLFARGQYGYTF.

The sample holds a few counts of this clone. V usage is TRBV5-1 and J usage is TRBJ1-1; D gene unclear. Germline CDR1 SGHRS, CDR2 YFSETQ. The CDR3 spans 14 residues. Deletions cut 0 bases from V and 4 bases from J, with 10 bases between. The CDR3 region has the DNA TGCGCCAGCAGCTTGGCGGTGAACCCCACTGAAGCTTTCTTT. It is translated as CASSLAVNPTEAFF.

The chain uses TRBV7-3 and TRBJ2-3; TRBD2 matches 9 bases. Per the germline V gene, CDR1 is SGHTA and CDR2 is FQGTGA. V dropped 4 bases and J dropped 5; count of bases not matched to a gene: 10. The CDR3 is 16 amino acids. CDR3 protein: CASSSRGSGRIDTQYF. The CDR3 bases are TGTGCCAGCAGCTCGCGGGGTAGCGGGAGAATAGATACGCAGTATTTT.

This chain links TRBV29-1 with TRBJ2-5; D is unclear. Trimming pared 7 bases from V and 4 bases from J, leaving 22 bases between. The CDR3 runs to 15 residues. The germline V gene has CDR1 SQVTM and CDR2 ANQGSEA. The CDR3 bases are TGCAGCGCCGGAACTCCCGCAAGGGATAGAGAGACCCAGTACTTC. Translated, it gives CSAGTPARDRETQYF. The full variable domain, its missing parts supplied by reference TRBV29-1 and TRBJ2-5, is SAVISQKPSRDICQRGTSLTIQCQVDSQVTMMFWYRQQPGQSLTLIATANQGSEATYESGFVIDKFPISRPNLTFSTLTVSNMSPEDSSIYLCSAGTPARDRETQYFGPGTRLLVL.

J is TRBJ2-7 and V is TRBV4-3, with TRBD1 identical over 7 bases. V shed 4 bases and J 7 bases; nucleotides not matched to a gene: 7. Germline V gives CDR1 LGHNA, CDR2 YSLEER. The CDR3 totals 13 residues. This chain's CDR3 is CASSRQQGSEQYF. In DNA, the CDR3 is TGCGCCAGCAGCCGACAACAGGGGAGTGAGCAGTACTTC.

V usage is TRBV10-3 and J usage is TRBJ1-1; D possibly corresponds to TRBD1 (5 bases). Germline V CDR1 and CDR2: ENHRY, SYGVKD. The CDR3 is 12 residues long. Trimming cost V 7 bases and J 2 bases, with 8 bases left between them. This CDR3 reads CAITGHNTEAFF. The CDR3 DNA reads as TGTGCCATCACGGGGCATAACACTGAAGCTTTCTTT.

The J gene is TRBJ1-1, the V gene TRBV6-1; TRBD1 aligns across 7 bases. The J segment lost 5 bases and the V segment lost 7 bases, leaving 10 bases of the junction unmatched. The CDR3 contains 14 residues. From germline, CDR1 is MNHNS and CDR2 SASEGT. This CDR3 reads CASIRDRVTTEAFF. In nucleotides, the CDR3 is TGTGCCAGCATCCGCGACAGGGTCACTACTGAAGCTTTCTTT.

The CDR3 loop reads CASRIDRGYGYTF. Written as DNA, the CDR3 is TGTGCCAGCAGAATTGACAGGGGTTATGGCTACACCTTC. The chain employs TRBV25-1 and TRBJ1-2; 8 positions match TRBD1. Germline V gene data show CDR1 as MGHDK and CDR2 as SYGVNS. The CDR3 has 13 amino acids. The trim removed 6 bases at V and 5 bases at J, leaving 5 bases unmatched.

This chain links TRBV19 with TRBJ2-7; either TRBD1 or TRBD2 may supply D (5 bases each). V lost 5 bases and J 3 bases, leaving 14 bases between the germline ends. The CDR3 extends over 14 amino acids. Germline CDR1 LNHDA, CDR2 SQIVND (reference sequence). CDR3 amino acids: CASSRGSVFYEQYF. In DNA, the CDR3 is TGTGCCAGTAGTCGGGGCAGTGTCTTCTACGAGCAGTACTTC.

With regard to this clone: This CDR3 is also generated by other DNA sequences in the sample. This chain links TRBV5-8 with TRBJ2-3; TRBD1 might be the D (8 bases). CDR1 and CDR2 from the germline V gene are SGHTS and YDEGEE. This CDR3 is built from 17 residues. The V end was cut by 0 bases, the J end by 3 bases, with 17 bases between. CDR3 nucleotide sequence: TGTGCCAGCAGCTTGGCCAACACAGGGGGGGGGACAGATACGCAGTATTTT. It codes for CASSLANTGGGTDTQYF.

The V and J genes are TRBV4-3 and TRBJ1-5; a weak D match, TRBD1 (5 bases). Germline CDR1 reads LGHNA; CDR2 reads YSLEER. The ends were cut back, 2 bases at V and 5 bases at J, with 19 bases in the middle. The CDR3 extends over 17 amino acids. The CDR3, as DNA: TGCGCCAGCAGCCAAACAAGGGGTCGGGGGAACGATCAGCCCCAGCATTTT. It yields the protein CASSQTRGRGNDQPQHF.

J is TRBJ2-7 and V is TRBV28; D assignment may be TRBD1 or TRBD2 (5 bases each). The CDR3 has 15 amino acids. The ends were cut back, 2 bases at V and 4 bases at J, with 15 bases in the middle. CDR1 is MDHEN and CDR2 is SYDVKM in the germline V gene. In DNA form, the CDR3 reads TGTGCCAGCAGTTTAAACCCCAACGGGGCGTACGAGCAGTACTTC. It specifies CASSLNPNGAYEQYF.

This chain joins TRBV2 and TRBJ2-7; D is uncertain. V lost 2 bases to trimming and J lost 0 bases, with 11 bases between them. This CDR3 contains 15 residues. Germline V CDR1 and CDR2: SNHLY, FYNNEI. CDR3 bases: TGTGCCAGCAGTGAACCCCAGGTTAGCTCCTACGAGCAGTACTTC. Its translation: CASSEPQVSSYEQYF.

V usage is TRBV18 and J usage is TRBJ2-3; 10 bases map to TRBD2. The CDR3 is 20 amino acids. Germline CDR1 reads KGHSH; CDR2 reads LQKENI. V shed 4 bases and J 2 bases; nucleotides not matched to a gene: 18. The CDR3 DNA sequence: TGTGCCAGCTCACGTCCGCGGGACTTAGGACTAGCGGTGAACACAGATACGCAGTATTTT. Translating gives CASSRPRDLGLAVNTDTQYF.

J is TRBJ2-6 and V is TRBV15, with D possibly TRBD1 on 5 matching bases. The CDR3 contains 17 residues. V was trimmed by 1 base and J by 0 bases, leaving 10 bases between them. Germline CDR1 reads LNHNV; CDR2 reads YYDKDF (reference sequence). CDR3 region: CATSRGQISSGANVLTF. The CDR3 nucleotides are TGTGCCACCAGCAGAGGACAGATCAGCTCTGGGGCCAACGTCCTGACTTTC.

V and J are TRBV10-2 and TRBJ2-7, with TRBD1 matching 8 bases. Germline CDR1 and CDR2: WSHSY and SAAADI. CDR3 length equals 11 residues. The V gene end was trimmed by 7 bases and the J gene end by 13 bases; junction bases not matched to a gene: 9. CDR3 in amino acids: CASTKGQGEYF. Here the CDR3 DNA reads TGCGCCAGCACTAAAGGACAGGGCGAATACTTC.

The V call is TRBV4-3, the J call TRBJ1-2, with 8 bases that match TRBD1. Germline CDR1 reads LGHNA; CDR2 reads YSLEER. The V gene end was trimmed by 1 base and the J gene end by 3 bases; junction bases not matched to a gene: 10. The CDR3 is 17 residues long. The CDR3 protein is CASSQGVRQGADYGYTF. CDR3 sequence (DNA): TGCGCCAGCAGCCAAGGAGTCCGGCAGGGGGCTGACTATGGCTACACCTTC.